The 19 T cell receptor beta chains presented below share a single source sample, sequenced in a study of T cell responses to AZD1222 COVID-19 vaccine. Repertoires were generated with immunoSEQ multiplex PCR, while TCRdb's copy carries only in-frame clones and drops some. This table has under 140,000 clones, around 81% appearing once. The source material was peripheral blood, sampled on day 0 of AZD1222 vaccination. The receptors stem from an adult in good health.

The rearrangement links TRBV5-1 to TRBJ2-1, with 9 bases fitting TRBD2. The CDR3 is 15 residues long. Germline CDR1 SGHRS, CDR2 YFSETQ. Losses at the gene ends were 0 bases for V and 9 bases for J; bases not matched to a gene: 7. CDR3 nucleotide sequence: TGCGCCAGCAGCTTGGTTCCTAGCGGGGCCACTGAGCAGTTCTTC. Its translation: CASSLVPSGATEQFF. Full variable domain (missing parts from reference TRBV5-1 and TRBJ2-1): KAGVTQTPRYLIKTRGQQVTLSCSPISGHRSVSWYQQTPGQGLQFLFEYFSETQRNKGNFPGRFSGRQFSNSRSEMNVSTLELGDSALYLCASSLVPSGATEQFFGPGTRLTVL.

V usage is TRBV5-6 and J usage is TRBJ2-7, with TRBD1 matching over 9 bases. Germline trimming cut 4 bases from V and 1 base from J; bases unmatched to any gene: 6. Germline CDR1 reads SGHDT; CDR2 reads YYEEEE. The CDR3 sequence is 15 residues long. The CDR3 reads CASSVWDRASYEQYF. The CDR3 coding sequence is TGTGCCAGCAGCGTATGGGACAGGGCGTCCTACGAGCAGTACTTC.

This chain uses TRBV5-6 with TRBJ2-7; no reliable D call. V gave up 0 bases and J gave up 1 base, with 5 bases separating them. The germline gives CDR1 SGHDT, CDR2 YYEEEE. CDR3 length: 13 residues. The CDR3 DNA reads TGTGCCAGCAGCTTGGAATTATCCTACGAGCAGTACTTC. Encoded protein: CASSLELSYEQYF.

The rearrangement uses TRBV7-2 and TRBJ2-3, with D hard to call. This CDR3 spans 13 amino acids. Trimming removed 5 bases at V and 2 bases at J, with 8 bases between. Germline V CDR1 and CDR2: SGHTA, FQGNSA. The CDR3 spells CASSPEPTDTQYF. For the CDR3, the DNA is TGTGCCAGCAGCCCTGAGCCCACAGATACGCAGTATTTT.

The rearrangement uses TRBV30 and TRBJ1-5, with D possibly being TRBD1 (5 bases). Trimming took 3 bases from V and 2 from J, leaving 14 bases between them. CDR1 and CDR2 from the germline V gene are GTSNPN and SVGIG (reference sequence). CDR3 size: 15 residues. This CDR3 reads CAWRIGGGGNQPQHF. In DNA form, the CDR3 reads TGTGCCTGGAGAATCGGCGGAGGGGGCAATCAGCCCCAGCATTTT.

This chain joins TRBV19 and TRBJ2-4; D is perhaps TRBD2 (6 bases). Germline CDR1 and CDR2: LNHDA and SQIVND (reference sequence). The CDR3 is 15 residues long. V was pared by 5 bases and J by 2 bases, with 13 bases between. This CDR3 is CASSLGSGPKNIQYF. In nucleotides, the CDR3 is TGTGCCAGTAGTCTGGGTAGCGGACCCAAAAACATTCAGTACTTC.

This clone was detected only once. J is TRBJ2-1 and V is TRBV7-2, with D tentatively TRBD1 or TRBD2 (5 bases each). V lost 5 bases and J 10 bases, leaving 12 bases between the germline ends. CDR3 length equals 12 residues. In germline, CDR1 is SGHTA, CDR2 FQGNSA. CDR3: CASSPQGAEQFF. The CDR3 bases are TGTGCCAGCAGCCCCCAGGGAGCGGAGCAGTTCTTC.

The chain carries TRBV28 and TRBJ2-7; unclear D gene. V was pared by 7 bases and J by 4 bases, with 20 bases between. Germline CDR1 reads MDHEN; CDR2 reads SYDVKM. The CDR3 covers 15 residues. CDR3 sequence (DNA): TGTGCCAGCAACCCTGGTGGGCAGACAAGATACGAGCAGTACTTC. It translates to CASNPGGQTRYEQYF.

The chain links TRBV7-7 to TRBJ2-5, with TRBD2 matching 8 bases. V trimming: 3 bases; J trimming: 3 bases; junction bases outside the gene matches: 3. The germline gives CDR1 SSHAT, CDR2 FNYEAQ (reference sequence). This CDR3 has 14 residues. CDR3 sequence: CASSLAGGKETQYF. CDR3 bases: TGTGCCAGCAGCTTGGCGGGGGGAAAAGAGACCCAGTACTTC.

The chain couples TRBV9 to TRBJ1-1; 7 bases fit TRBD1. The CDR3 covers 14 residues. V lost 4 bases to trimming and J lost 6 bases; unmatched junction nucleotides: 9. Germline V gives CDR1 SGDLS, CDR2 YYNGEE. For the CDR3, the DNA is TGTGCCAGCAGCCTAGGGACAGACCGATCTGAAGCTTTCTTT. As protein: CASSLGTDRSEAFF.

This chain uses TRBV7-2 with TRBJ2-7, with 13 bases matching TRBD2. Germline-derived CDR1 and CDR2 are SGHTA and FQGNSA. The CDR3 consists of 15 residues. J lost 6 bases, V lost 5 bases, and 7 bases had no gene match. The CDR3 reads CASSISGLAGVEQYF. DNA of the CDR3: TGTGCCAGCAGCATCAGCGGACTAGCGGGAGTCGAGCAGTACTTC.

This clone has more than one count but fewer than ten. The J gene is TRBJ2-7, the V gene TRBV7-2; D possibly corresponds to TRBD1 (6 bases). V gave up 4 bases and J gave up 6 bases, with 16 bases separating them. This CDR3 comprises 14 residues. Germline assignment: CDR1 SGHTA and CDR2 FQGNSA. Here the CDR3 DNA reads TGTGCCAGCAGCTCCTTTTCAGGGGTGGGCGAGCAGTACTTC. Residues: CASSSFSGVGEQYF.

V gene TRBV28 combines with J gene TRBJ1-1, with no clear D. This CDR3 is built from 13 residues. CDR1 MDHEN and CDR2 SYDVKM come from the germline V gene. V lost 7 bases and J lost 1, with 10 bases in between. The CDR3 protein is CASILGRNTEAFF. DNA for the CDR3: TGTGCCAGCATCTTAGGAAGGAACACTGAAGCTTTCTTT.

The chain couples TRBV24-1 to TRBJ2-3, with TRBD1 matching over 9 bases. Germline CDR1 KGHDR, CDR2 SFDVKD. J was trimmed by 3 bases and V by 4 bases; bases with no gene match: 4. The CDR3 runs to 15 residues. CDR3 sequence (DNA): TGTGCCACCAGTGAGACAGGGGGTGGGACAGATACGCAGTATTTT. It codes for CATSETGGGTDTQYF.

The V gene is TRBV6-5, the J gene TRBJ2-7; 8 positions match TRBD1. In germline, CDR1 is MNHEY, CDR2 SVGAGI. The CDR3 contains 13 residues. V was pared by 5 bases and J by 2 bases, with 2 bases of the junction left unmatched. In nucleotides, the CDR3 is TGTGCCAGCAGTCCGGACAGGGCCTACGAGCAGTACTTC. Its translation: CASSPDRAYEQYF.

The chain couples TRBV7-6 to TRBJ1-1; D gene uncertain. The CDR3 sequence is 13 residues long. The germline V gene has CDR1 SGHVS and CDR2 FNYEAQ. V lost 0 bases to trimming and J lost 8 bases, with 10 bases between them. CDR3 coding DNA: TGTGCCAGCAGCTTAGCTTCGGGCAGGGAAGCTTTCTTT. Protein sequence: CASSLASGREAFF.

This chain links TRBV7-6 with TRBJ2-1; TRBD2 matches at 10 bases. V trimming: 4 bases; J trimming: 8 bases; junction bases outside the gene matches: 11. Per the germline V gene, CDR1 is SGHVS and CDR2 is FNYEAQ. This CDR3 spans 16 amino acids. Written as DNA, the CDR3 is TGTGCCAGCAGCTCGGCGGGCAGCGGGGGGGCACATGAGCAGTTCTTC. Translation: CASSSAGSGGAHEQFF.

The chain combines TRBV5-1 with TRBJ2-3; no reliable D call. The germline gives CDR1 SGHRS, CDR2 YFSETQ. Trimming pared 3 bases from V and 2 bases from J, leaving 10 bases between. This CDR3 has 14 amino acids. For the CDR3, the DNA is TGCGCCAGCAGCTCACCCCCGTCCACAGATACGCAGTATTTT. Protein: CASSSPPSTDTQYF.

On this clone itself: The germline gene is not matched at one end of the junction; a read error may be the cause. The rearrangement uses TRBV12-3 or TRBV12-4 and TRBJ2-1, with a possible D match to TRBD1 (5 bases). CDR3 size: 13 residues. The CDR3 reads CASSPDTYNEQFF. The DNA for the CDR3 is TGTGCCAGCAGCCCGGACACCTATAATGAGCAGTTCTTC.